This TCR beta chain was captured in a study of blood T cell repertoires in COVID-19. Libraries were prepared by immunoSEQ multiplex PCR; TCRdb keeps only in-frame clonotypes and omits some of them. The table lists about 200,000 clones, 65% to 85% of them singletons. This clone has a single count. The specimen was PBMCs or T cells enriched from blood (not recorded which). This TCR came from a man aged 40-55 years who had recovered from COVID-19.

The CDR3 DNA reads TGTGCCTGGAGGGGGATGGACATGGGGAATCAGCCCCAGCATTTT. This gives the protein CAWRGMDMGNQPQHF. The rearrangement uses TRBV30 and TRBJ1-5, with D tentatively TRBD1 (5 bases). CDR3 length equals 15 residues. Germline CDR1 and CDR2: GTSNPN and SVGIG (reference sequence). V gave up 3 bases and J gave up 4 bases, with 16 bases separating them.